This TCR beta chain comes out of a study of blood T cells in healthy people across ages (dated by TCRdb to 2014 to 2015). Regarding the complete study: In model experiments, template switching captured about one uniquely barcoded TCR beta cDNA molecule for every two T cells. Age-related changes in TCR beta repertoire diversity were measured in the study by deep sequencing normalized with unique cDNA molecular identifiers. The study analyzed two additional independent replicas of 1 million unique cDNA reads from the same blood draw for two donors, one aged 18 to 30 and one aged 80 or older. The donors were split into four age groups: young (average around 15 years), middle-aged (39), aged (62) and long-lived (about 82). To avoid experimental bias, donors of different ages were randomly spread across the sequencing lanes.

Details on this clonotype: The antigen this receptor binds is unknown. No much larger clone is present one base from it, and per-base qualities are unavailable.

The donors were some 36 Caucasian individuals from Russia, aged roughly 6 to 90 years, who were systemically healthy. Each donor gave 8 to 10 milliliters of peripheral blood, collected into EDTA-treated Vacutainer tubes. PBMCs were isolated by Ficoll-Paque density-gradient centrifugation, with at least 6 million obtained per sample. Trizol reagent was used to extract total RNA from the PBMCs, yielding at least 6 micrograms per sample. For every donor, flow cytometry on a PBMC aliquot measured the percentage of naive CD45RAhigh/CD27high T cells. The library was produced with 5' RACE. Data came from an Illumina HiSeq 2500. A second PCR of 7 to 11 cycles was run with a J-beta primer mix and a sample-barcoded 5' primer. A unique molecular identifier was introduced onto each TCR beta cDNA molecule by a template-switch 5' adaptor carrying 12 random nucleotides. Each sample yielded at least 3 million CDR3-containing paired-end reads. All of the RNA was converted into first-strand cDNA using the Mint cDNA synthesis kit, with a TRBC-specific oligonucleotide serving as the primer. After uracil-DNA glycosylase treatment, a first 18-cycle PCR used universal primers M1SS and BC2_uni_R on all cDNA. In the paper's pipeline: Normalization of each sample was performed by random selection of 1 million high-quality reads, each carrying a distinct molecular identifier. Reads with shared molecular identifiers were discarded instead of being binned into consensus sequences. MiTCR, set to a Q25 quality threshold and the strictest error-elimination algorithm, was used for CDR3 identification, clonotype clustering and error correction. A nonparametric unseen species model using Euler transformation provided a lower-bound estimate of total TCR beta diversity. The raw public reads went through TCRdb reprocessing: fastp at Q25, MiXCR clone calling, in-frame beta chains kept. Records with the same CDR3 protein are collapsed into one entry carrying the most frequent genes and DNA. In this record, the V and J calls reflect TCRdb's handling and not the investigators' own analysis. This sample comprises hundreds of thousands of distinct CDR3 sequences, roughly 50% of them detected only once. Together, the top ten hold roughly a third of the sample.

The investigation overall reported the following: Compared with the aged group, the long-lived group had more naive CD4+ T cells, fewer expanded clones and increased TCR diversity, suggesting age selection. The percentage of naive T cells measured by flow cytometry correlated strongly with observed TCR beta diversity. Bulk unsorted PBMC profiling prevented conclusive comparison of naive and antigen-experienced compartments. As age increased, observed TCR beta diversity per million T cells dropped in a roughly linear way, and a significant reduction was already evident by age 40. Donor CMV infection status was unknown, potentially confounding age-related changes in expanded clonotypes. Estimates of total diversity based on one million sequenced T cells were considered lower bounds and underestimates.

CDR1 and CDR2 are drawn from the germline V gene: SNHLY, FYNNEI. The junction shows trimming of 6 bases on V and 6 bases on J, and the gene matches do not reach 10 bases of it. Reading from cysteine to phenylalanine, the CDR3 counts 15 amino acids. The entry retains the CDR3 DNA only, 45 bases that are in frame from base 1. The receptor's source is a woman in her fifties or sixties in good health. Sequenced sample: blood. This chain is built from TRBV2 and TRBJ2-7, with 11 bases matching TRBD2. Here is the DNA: TGTGCCAGCAGACAGGGGACTAGCGGAACGAGCGAGCAGTACTTC. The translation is CASRQGTSGTSEQYF.